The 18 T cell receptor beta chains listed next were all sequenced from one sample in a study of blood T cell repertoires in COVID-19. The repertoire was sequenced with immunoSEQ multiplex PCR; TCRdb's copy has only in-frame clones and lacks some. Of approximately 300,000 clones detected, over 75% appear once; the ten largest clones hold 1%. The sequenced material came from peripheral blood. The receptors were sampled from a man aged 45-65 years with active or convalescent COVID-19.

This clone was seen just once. The CDR3 is CASSPMGQPEAFF. As DNA, the CDR3 is TGTGCCAGCAGCCCAATGGGACAGCCTGAAGCTTTCTTT. The genes are TRBV3-1 (or the pseudogene TRBV3-2) and TRBJ1-1; 7 positions agree with TRBD1. V gave up 4 bases and J gave up 6 bases; unmatched junction bases: 5. The CDR3 runs to 13 residues. Germline CDR1 reads LGHDT; CDR2 reads YNNKEL (reference sequence).

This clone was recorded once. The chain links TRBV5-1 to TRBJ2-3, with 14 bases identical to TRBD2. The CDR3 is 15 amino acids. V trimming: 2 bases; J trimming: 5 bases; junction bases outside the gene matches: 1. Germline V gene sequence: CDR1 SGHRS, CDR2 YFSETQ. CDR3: CASSFGTSGGDTQYF. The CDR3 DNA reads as TGCGCCAGCAGCTTCGGGACTAGCGGGGGAGATACGCAGTATTTT.

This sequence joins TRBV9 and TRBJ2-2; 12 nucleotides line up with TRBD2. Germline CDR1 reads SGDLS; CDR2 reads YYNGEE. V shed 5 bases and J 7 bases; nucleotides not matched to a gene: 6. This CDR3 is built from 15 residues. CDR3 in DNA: TGTGCCAGCAGACCTAGCGGGGGGGCCGTCGGGGAGCTGTTTTTT. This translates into CASRPSGGAVGELFF. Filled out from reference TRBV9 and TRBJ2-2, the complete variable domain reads DSGVTQTPKHLITATGQRVTLRCSPRSGDLSVYWYQQSLDQGLQFLIQYYNGEERAKGNILERFSAQQFPDLHSELNLSSLELGDSALYFCASRPSGGAVGELFFGEGSRLTVL.

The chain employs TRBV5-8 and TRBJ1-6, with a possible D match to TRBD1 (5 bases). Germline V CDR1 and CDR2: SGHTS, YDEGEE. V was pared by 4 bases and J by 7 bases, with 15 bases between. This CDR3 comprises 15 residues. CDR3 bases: TGTGCCAGCAGCCGCTTCGGGGGTGCGAATTCACCCCTCCACTTT. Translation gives CASSRFGGANSPLHF.

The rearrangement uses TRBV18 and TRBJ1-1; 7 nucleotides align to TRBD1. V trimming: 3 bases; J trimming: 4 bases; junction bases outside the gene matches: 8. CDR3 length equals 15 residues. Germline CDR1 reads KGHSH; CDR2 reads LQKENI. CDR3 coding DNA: TGTGCCAGCTCACCTTGGACAGGATCCAGCACTGAAGCTTTCTTT. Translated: CASSPWTGSSTEAFF.

The CDR3 sequence is CASSWGMSGTGQETQYF. CDR3 DNA: TGTGCCAGCAGTTGGGGGATGAGTGGGACAGGGCAAGAGACCCAGTACTTC. The V and J genes are TRBV28 and TRBJ2-5; 9 bases are a match to TRBD1. V lost 4 bases and J lost 2; bases outside the gene matches: 11. The CDR3 runs to 17 residues. Per the germline V gene, CDR1 is MDHEN and CDR2 is SYDVKM.

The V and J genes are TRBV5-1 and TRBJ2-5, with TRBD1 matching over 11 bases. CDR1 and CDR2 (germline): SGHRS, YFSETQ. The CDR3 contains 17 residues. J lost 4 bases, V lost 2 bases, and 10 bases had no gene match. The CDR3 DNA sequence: TGCGCCAGCAGCTTCGGGGACAGGGGGAGGTACCTAGAGACCCAGTACTTC. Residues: CASSFGDRGRYLETQYF.

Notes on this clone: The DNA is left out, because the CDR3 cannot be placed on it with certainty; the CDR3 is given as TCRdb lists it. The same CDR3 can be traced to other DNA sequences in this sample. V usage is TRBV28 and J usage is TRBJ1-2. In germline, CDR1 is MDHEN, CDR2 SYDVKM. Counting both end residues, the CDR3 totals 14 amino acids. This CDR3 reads CASSLGTGNYGYTF.

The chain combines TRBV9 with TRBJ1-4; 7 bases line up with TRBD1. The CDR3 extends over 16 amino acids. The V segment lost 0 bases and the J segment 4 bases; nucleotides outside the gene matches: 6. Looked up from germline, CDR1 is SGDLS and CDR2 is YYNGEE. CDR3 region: CASSVAGGGYNEKLFF. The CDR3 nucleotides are TGTGCCAGCAGCGTAGCTGGAGGGGGCTATAATGAAAAACTGTTTTTT. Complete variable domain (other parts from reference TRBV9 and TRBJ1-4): DSGVTQTPKHLITATGQRVTLRCSPRSGDLSVYWYQQSLDQGLQFLIQYYNGEERAKGNILERFSAQQFPDLHSELNLSSLELGDSALYFCASSVAGGGYNEKLFFGSGTQLSVL.

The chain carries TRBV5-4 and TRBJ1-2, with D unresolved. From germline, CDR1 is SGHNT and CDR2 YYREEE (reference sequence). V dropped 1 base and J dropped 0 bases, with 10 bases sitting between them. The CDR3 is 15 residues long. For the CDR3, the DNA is TGTGCCAGCAGCTTGATCGGGGAAGCTAACTATGGCTACACCTTC. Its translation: CASSLIGEANYGYTF.

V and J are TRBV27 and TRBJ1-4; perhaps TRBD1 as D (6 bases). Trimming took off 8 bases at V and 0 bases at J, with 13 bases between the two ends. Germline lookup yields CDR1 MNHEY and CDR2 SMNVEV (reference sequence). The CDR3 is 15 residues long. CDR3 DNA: TGTGCCAGCCGATACAGGGCCTCAACTAATGAAAAACTGTTTTTT. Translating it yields CASRYRASTNEKLFF.

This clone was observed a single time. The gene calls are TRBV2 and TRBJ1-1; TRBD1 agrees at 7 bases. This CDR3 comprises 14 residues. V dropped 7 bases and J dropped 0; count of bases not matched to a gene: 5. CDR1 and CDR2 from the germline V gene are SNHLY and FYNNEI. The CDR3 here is CASKGGQVNTEAFF. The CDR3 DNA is TGTGCCAGCAAGGGTGGACAGGTGAACACTGAAGCTTTCTTT.

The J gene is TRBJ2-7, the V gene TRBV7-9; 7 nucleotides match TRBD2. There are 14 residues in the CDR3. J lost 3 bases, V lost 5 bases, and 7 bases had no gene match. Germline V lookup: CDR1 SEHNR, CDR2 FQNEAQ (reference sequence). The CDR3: CASSVGGGNYEQYF. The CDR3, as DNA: TGTGCCAGCAGCGTGGGGGGAGGGAACTACGAGCAGTACTTC.

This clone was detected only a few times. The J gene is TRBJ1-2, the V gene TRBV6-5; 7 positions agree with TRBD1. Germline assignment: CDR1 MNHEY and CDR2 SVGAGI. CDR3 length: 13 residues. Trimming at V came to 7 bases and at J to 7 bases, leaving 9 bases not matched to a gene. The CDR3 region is CASTRDSRVGYTF. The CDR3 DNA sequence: TGTGCCAGCACCAGGGACAGCCGTGTTGGCTACACCTTC.

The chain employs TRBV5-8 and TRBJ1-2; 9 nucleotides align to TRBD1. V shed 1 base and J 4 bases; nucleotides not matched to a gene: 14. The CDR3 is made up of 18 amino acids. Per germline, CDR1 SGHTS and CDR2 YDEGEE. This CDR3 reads CASSLPKGTGISIYGYTF. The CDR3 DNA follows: TGTGCCAGCAGCTTGCCAAAGGGGACAGGGATTTCAATCTATGGCTACACCTTC. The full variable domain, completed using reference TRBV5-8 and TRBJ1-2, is EAGVTQSPTHLIKTRGQQATLRCSPISGHTSVYWYQQALGLGLQFLLWYDEGEERNRGNFPPRFSGRQFPNYSSELNVNALELEDSALYLCASSLPKGTGISIYGYTFGSGTRLTVV.

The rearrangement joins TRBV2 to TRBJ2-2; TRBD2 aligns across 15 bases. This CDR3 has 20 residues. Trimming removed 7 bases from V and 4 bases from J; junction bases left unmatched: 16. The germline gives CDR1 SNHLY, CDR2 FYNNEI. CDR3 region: CASKPTPGLAGGLSTGELFF. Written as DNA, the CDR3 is TGTGCCAGCAAACCGACACCGGGACTAGCGGGAGGTCTTTCCACCGGGGAGCTGTTTTTT.

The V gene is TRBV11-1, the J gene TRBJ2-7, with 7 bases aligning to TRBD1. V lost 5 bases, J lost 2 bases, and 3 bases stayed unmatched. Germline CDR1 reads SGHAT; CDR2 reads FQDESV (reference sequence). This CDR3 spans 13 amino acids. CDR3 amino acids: CASSTGDPYEQYF. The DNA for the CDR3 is TGTGCCAGCAGCACAGGGGACCCCTACGAGCAGTACTTC.

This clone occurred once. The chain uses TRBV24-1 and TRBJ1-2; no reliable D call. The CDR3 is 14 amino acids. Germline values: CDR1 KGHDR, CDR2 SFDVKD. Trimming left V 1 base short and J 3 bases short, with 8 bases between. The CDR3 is CATSDFERDYGYTF. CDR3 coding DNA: TGTGCCACCAGTGATTTTGAACGGGACTATGGCTACACCTTC.